This T cell receptor beta chain appears in the sequencing data of a study of cytomegalovirus exposure and HLA in healthy donors. Whole-study findings and limits: Accurate prediction of HLA-A and HLA-B alleles (for most subjects) was reportedly achieved from TCR beta sequences. There were some public TCRs occurring in many donors, but most TCR sequences were rare.

Of note for this clone: What it recognizes is unknown.

PCR used 60 Vbeta primers and 13 Jbeta primers. This table comes from immunoSEQ multiplex PCR, and its TCRdb copy is limited to in-frame clones, with some not included. Of 150,000 to 200,000 clones listed, around four fifths were seen once; the top ten hold about 1.7%. This clonotype was obtained from a man aged 35-49 years in good health and CMV-seropositive. Sequencing was carried out using PBMCs.

CDR3 nucleotide sequence: TGTGCCAGCAGTAAAACAGGGGGAAGGTACAATGAGCAGTTCTTC. Translation gives CASSKTGGRYNEQFF. The J gene is TRBJ2-1, the V gene TRBV2, with 8 nucleotides matching TRBD1. The CDR3 length is 15 residues. Germline loops: CDR1 SNHLY, CDR2 FYNNEI. Unmatched junction bases numbered 7, after V lost 5 bases and J lost 4 bases.